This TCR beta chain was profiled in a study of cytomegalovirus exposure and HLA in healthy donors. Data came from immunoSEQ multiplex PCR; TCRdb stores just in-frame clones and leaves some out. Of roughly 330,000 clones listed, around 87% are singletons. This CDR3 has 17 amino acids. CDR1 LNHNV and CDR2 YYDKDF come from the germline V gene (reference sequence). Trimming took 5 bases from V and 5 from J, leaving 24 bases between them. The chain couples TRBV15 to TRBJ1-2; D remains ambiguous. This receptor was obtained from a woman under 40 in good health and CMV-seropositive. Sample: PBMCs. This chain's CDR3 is CATSSEILGASHYGYTF. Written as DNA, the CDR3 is TGTGCCACCAGCTCAGAGATATTGGGAGCTTCCCATTATGGCTACACCTTC.